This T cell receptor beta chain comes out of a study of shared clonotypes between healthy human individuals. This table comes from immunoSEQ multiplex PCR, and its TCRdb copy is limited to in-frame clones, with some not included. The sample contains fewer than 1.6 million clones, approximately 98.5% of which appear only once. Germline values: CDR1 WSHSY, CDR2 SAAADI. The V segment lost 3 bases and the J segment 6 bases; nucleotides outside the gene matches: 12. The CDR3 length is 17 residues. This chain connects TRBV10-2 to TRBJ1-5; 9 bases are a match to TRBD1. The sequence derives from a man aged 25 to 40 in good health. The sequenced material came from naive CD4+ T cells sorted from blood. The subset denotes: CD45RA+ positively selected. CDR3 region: CASSDLHRGRGLQPQHF. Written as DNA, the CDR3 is TGCGCCAGCAGTGATTTGCACAGGGGGCGAGGGCTTCAGCCCCAGCATTTT.